The 3 T cell receptor beta chains below come from one sample, sequenced in a study of T cell responses to AZD1222 COVID-19 vaccine. The repertoire was sequenced with immunoSEQ multiplex PCR; TCRdb's copy has only in-frame clones and lacks some. The repertoire includes 100,000 to 150,000 clones, 65% to 90% of them detected once, and about 27% sits in the top ten. This specimen was peripheral blood, taken 28 days after the second AZD1222 dose. The receptors were sampled from an adult who received the AZD1222 COVID-19 vaccine.

This clone was observed a handful of times. The CDR3 nucleotides are TGTGCCAGCAGCCCCCGCCGGACAAAGAACACTGAAGCTTTCTTT. This gives the protein CASSPRRTKNTEAFF. J is TRBJ1-1 and V is TRBV6-5; maybe TRBD1 (5 bases). The CDR3 is made up of 15 amino acids. With 6 bases removed from V and 1 base from J, the gap between germline ends came to 15 bases. Germline V gene data show CDR1 as MNHEY and CDR2 as SVGAGI.

This rearrangement joins TRBV7-3 to TRBJ1-1; D possibly corresponds to TRBD1 (5 bases). CDR1 is SGHTA, CDR2 FQGTGA, per germline. Deletions cut 5 bases from V and 1 base from J, with 8 bases between. This CDR3 is 13 amino acids long. The CDR3 DNA reads as TGTGCCAGCAGCGGACACACGAACACTGAAGCTTTCTTT. Its protein is CASSGHTNTEAFF.

This chain joins TRBV5-4 and TRBJ2-3; TRBD1 aligns across 10 bases. The CDR3 runs 15 residues. The V gene's germline CDR1 is SGHNT and CDR2 YYREEE (reference sequence). Trimming cost V 4 bases and J 7 bases; bases outside gene matches: 9. Here the CDR3 DNA reads TGTGCCAGCAGCGGAAGGACAGGGGGTCCCAATACGCAGTATTTT. Residues: CASSGRTGGPNTQYF.